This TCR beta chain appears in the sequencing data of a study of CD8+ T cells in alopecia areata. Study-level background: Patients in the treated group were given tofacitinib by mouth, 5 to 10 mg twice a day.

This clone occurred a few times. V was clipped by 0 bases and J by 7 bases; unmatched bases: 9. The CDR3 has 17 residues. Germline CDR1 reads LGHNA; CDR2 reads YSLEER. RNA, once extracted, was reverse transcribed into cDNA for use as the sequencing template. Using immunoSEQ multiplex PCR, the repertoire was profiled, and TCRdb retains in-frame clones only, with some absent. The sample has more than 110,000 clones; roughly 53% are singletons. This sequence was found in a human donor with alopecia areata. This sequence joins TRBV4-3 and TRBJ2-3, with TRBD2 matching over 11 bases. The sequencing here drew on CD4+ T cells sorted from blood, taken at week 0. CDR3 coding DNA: TGCGCCAGCAGCCAAGACTGGCTAGCGGGGGGTCGGTATACGCAGTATTTT. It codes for CASSQDWLAGGRYTQYF.